The clone carrying this T cell receptor (beta chain) appeared a few times. Its antigen is unknown. The sample comes from a study of type 1 regulatory T cells. About the study: T-allo10 is an in vitro-generated, Tr1-enriched CD4 T cell product specific for alloantigen. Study results and caveats: Compared with non-type 1 regulatory T cells, type 1 regulatory T cells showed a more restricted TCR repertoire.

TCRdb redid the calling of the reads with MiXCR, one entry per CDR3 protein. Here the sample spans 60,000 to 70,000 distinct CDR3 sequences, nearly 50% being singletons. The specimen was cultured non-Tr1 T cells, either the whole culture or a sorted T cell fraction (not recorded which). The sequence came from a human donor in good health.

The CDR3, as DNA: TGTGCCAGCAGCCAAGATCGGACTAGGTCCGGGGAGCTGTTTTTT. This sequence encodes CASSQDRTRSGELFF. The chain links TRBV4-2 to TRBJ2-2; TRBD2 matches at 7 bases. This CDR3 comprises 15 residues. CDR1 is LGHNA and CDR2 is YNFKEQ in the germline V gene. Losses at the gene ends were 0 bases for V and 6 bases for J; bases not matched to a gene: 4.